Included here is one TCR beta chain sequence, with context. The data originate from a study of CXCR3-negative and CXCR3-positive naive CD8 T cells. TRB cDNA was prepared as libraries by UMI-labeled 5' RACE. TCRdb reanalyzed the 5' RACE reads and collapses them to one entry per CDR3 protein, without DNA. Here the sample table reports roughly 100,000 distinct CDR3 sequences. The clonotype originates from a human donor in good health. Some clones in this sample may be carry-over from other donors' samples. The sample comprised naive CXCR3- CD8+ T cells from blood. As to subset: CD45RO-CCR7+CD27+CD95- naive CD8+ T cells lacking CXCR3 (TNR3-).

The CDR3 region is CASSASGGYSTDTQYF. This sequence joins TRBV9 and TRBJ2-3; the TCRdb call, TRBD1, lacks DNA for checking. The CDR3 has 16 residues. CDR1 is SGDLS and CDR2 is YYNGEE in the germline V gene.